The sequence of this T cell receptor (beta chain) was determined in a study of blood T cells in healthy people across ages (dated by TCRdb to between 2014 and 2016). Study-level background: In model experiments, template switching captured roughly one uniquely barcoded TCR beta cDNA molecule for every two T cells. The study analyzed two additional independent replicas of 1 million unique cDNA reads from the same blood draw for two donors, one aged 18 to 30 and one aged 80 or older. Donors were grouped into four age groups: young (average roughly 15 years), middle-aged (39), aged (around 56) and long-lived (about 90). To avoid experimental bias, donors of different ages were distributed randomly across sequencing lanes. To track age-related changes in TCR beta repertoire diversity, the study relied on deep sequencing normalized with unique cDNA molecular identifiers. Study-wide findings and limitations: Estimates of total diversity based on one million sequenced T cells were considered lower bounds and underestimates. A strong correlation was found between observed TCR beta diversity and the percentage of naive T cells measured by flow cytometry. Observed TCR beta diversity per million T cells fell roughly linearly with age, and a significant reduction was already apparent by age roughly 40. Bulk unsorted PBMC profiling prevented conclusive comparison of naive and antigen-experienced compartments. The long-lived group showed more naive CD4+ T cells, fewer expanded clones and increased TCR diversity than the aged group, suggesting age selection. Because the CMV infection status of the donors was unknown, age-related changes in expanded clonotypes may potentially have been confounded.

This clonotype came up a few times. Its antigen specificity is not known. No clone much larger than this one lies a single base away; base qualities are absent. The donors were 40 or so Caucasian individuals from Russia, aged roughly 6 to 90 years, who were systemically healthy. Each donor gave around 9 milliliters of peripheral blood, collected into EDTA-treated Vacutainer tubes. PBMCs were isolated by Ficoll-Paque density-gradient centrifugation, with at least 6 million obtained per sample. Total RNA was extracted from PBMCs with Trizol reagent, with at least 6 micrograms obtained per sample. The percentages of naive CD45RAhigh/CD27high T cells were determined by flow cytometry on a PBMC aliquot from every donor. V is shortened by 4 bases, J by 6 bases, and the region joining them spans 14 bases. Reading from cysteine to phenylalanine, the CDR3 counts 13 amino acids. Only CDR3 DNA remains: 39 bases, in frame from the first base. CDR1 DFQATT and CDR2 SNEGSKA were looked up in the germline V gene (reference sequence).

Libraries were prepared through 5' RACE. The sample was run on an Illumina HiSeq 2500. The second PCR ran for roughly 6 to 11 cycles and used a J-beta primer mix along with a sample-barcoded 5' primer. A unique molecular identifier was introduced onto each TCR beta cDNA molecule by a template-switch 5' adaptor carrying 12 random nucleotides. Each sample yielded at least 2.5 million CDR3-containing paired-end reads. First-strand cDNA was synthesized from all RNA with the Mint cDNA synthesis kit, primed by a TRBC-specific oligonucleotide. Following uracil-DNA glycosylase treatment, a first 18-cycle PCR with universal primers M1SS and BC2_uni_R was performed on all cDNA. Turning to the authors' computational methods: For normalization, 1 million high-quality reads were randomly selected from each sample, with every read carrying a distinct molecular identifier. Reads with shared molecular identifiers were discarded instead of being binned into consensus sequences. CDR3 identification, clonotype clustering and error correction used MiTCR with a Q25 quality threshold and the strictest error-elimination algorithm. A nonparametric unseen species model using Euler transformation provided a lower-bound estimate of total TCR beta diversity. Using fastp trimming at Q25 and MiXCR clonotype assembly, TCRdb reanalyzed the public sequencing data and kept in-frame beta chains. Records with the same CDR3 protein are collapsed into one entry carrying the most frequent genes and DNA. The V and J calls come from TCRdb's annotation, not from the publication. Here the sample has more than 1 million distinct CDR3 sequences; under 55% occur a single time. The ten largest clones add up to approximately 17% of the sample.

The clonotype was recovered from a woman aged 60-75 years in good health. This sequence uses TRBV20-1 and TRBJ2-3, with the D gene not clear enough to name. The sequenced sample consisted of blood. The CDR3 is CSAKQPGVDTQYF. The sequenced DNA: TGCAGTGCTAAACAGCCGGGCGTGGATACGCAGTATTTT.